These 2 T cell receptor beta chains were sequenced from one sample in a study of blood T cell repertoires in COVID-19. Clones were sequenced by immunoSEQ multiplex PCR, and TCRdb holds only the in-frame ones, with some missing. This sample carries a few hundred thousand clones, approximately 87% of them seen once, and the ten largest clones take 6.2%. Sequencing used peripheral blood. The receptors were gathered from a man in his 60s with acute or convalescent COVID-19.

The chain links TRBV30 to TRBJ1-5; tentatively, D is TRBD1 (6 bases). Germline CDR1 is GTSNPN and CDR2 is SVGIG (reference sequence). The CDR3 is made up of 14 amino acids. Trimming pared 2 bases from V and 4 bases from J, leaving 12 bases between. CDR3: CAWSTGSINQPQHF. As DNA, the CDR3 is TGTGCCTGGAGTACAGGGTCCATAAATCAGCCCCAGCATTTT.

This chain joins TRBV5-1 and TRBJ1-1; D perhaps matches TRBD1 (5 bases). Germline CDR1 is SGHRS and CDR2 is YFSETQ. V dropped 4 bases and J dropped 1 base, with 8 bases sitting between them. This CDR3 contains 13 residues. The CDR3 DNA sequence: TGCGCCAGCAGCACTGGGGCGAACACTGAAGCTTTCTTT. This codes for CASSTGANTEAFF.